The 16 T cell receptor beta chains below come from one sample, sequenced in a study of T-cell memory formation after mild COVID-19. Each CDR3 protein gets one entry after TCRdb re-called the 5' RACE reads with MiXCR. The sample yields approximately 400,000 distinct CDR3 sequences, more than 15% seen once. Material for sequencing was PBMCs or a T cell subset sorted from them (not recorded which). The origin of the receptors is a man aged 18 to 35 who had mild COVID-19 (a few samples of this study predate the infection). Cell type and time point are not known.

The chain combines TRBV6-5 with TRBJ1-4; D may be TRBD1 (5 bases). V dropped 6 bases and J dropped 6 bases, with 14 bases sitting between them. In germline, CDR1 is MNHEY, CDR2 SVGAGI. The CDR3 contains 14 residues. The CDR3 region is CASRPTAGDEKLFF. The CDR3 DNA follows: TGTGCCAGCAGACCGACAGCAGGTGATGAAAAACTGTTTTTT.

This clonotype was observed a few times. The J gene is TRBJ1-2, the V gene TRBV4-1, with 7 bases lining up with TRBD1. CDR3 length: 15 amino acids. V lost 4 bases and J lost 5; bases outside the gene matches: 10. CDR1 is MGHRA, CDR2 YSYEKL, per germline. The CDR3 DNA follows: TGCGCCAGCAGCCCAATAGGACAGGCTCTTTATGGCTACACCTTC. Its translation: CASSPIGQALYGYTF.

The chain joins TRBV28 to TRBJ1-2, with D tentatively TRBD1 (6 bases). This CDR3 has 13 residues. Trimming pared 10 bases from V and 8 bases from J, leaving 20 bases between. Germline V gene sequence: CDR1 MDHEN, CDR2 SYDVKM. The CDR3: CATVGAAPDGYTF. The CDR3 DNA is TGTGCCACCGTGGGGGCAGCGCCCGACGGCTACACCTTC.

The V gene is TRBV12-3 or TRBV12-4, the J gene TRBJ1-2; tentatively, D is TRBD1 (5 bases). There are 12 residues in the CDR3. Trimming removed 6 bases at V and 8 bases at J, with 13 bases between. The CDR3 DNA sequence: TGTGCCAGCAGCCCCAGGGTGGGGGGCTACACCTTC. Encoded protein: CASSPRVGGYTF.

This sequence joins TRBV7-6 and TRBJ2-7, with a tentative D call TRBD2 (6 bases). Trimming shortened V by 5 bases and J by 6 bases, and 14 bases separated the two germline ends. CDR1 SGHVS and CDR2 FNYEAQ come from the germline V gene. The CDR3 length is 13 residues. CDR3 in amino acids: CASSAGLLFEQYV. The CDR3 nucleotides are TGTGCCAGCAGCGCGGGGCTATTATTCGAGCAGTACGTC.

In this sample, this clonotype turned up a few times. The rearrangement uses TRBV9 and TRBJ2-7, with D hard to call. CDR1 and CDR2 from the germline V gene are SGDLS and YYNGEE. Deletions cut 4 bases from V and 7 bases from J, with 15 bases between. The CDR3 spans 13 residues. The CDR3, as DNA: TGTGCCAGCAGCCCCCCATCCACCCGGGAGCAGTACTTC. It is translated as CASSPPSTREQYF.

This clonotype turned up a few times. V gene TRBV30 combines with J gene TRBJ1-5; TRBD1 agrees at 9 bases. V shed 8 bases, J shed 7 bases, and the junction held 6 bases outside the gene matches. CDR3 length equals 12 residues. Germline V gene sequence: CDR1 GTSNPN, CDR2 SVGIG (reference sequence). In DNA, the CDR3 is TGTGCCCTGGGACAGGGAGGACAGCCCCAGCATTTT. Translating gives CALGQGGQPQHF.

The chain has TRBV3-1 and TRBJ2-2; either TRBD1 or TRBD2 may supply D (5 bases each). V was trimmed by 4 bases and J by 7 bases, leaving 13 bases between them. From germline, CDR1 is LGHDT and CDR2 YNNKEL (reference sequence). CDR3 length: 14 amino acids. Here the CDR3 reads CASSLGTVGGELFF. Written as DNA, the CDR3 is TGTGCCAGCAGCCTTGGGACGGTTGGCGGGGAGCTGTTTTTT.

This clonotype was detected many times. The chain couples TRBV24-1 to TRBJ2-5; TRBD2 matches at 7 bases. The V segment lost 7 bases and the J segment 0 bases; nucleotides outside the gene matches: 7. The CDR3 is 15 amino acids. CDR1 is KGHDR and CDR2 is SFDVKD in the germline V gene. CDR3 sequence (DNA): TGTGCCACCAGCGCCCTTCTAGCGGACCAAGAGACCCAGTACTTC. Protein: CATSALLADQETQYF.

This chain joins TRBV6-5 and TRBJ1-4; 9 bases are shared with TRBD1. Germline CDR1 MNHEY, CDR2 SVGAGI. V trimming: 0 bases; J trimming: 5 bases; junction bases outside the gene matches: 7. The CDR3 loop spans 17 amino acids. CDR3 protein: CASSYSRTGARNEKLFF. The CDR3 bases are TGTGCCAGCAGTTACTCCAGGACAGGGGCCCGGAATGAAAAACTGTTTTTT.

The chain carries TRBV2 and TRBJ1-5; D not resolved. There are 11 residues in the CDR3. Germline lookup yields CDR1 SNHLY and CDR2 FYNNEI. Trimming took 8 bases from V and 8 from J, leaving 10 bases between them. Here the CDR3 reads CASRRAEPQHF. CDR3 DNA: TGTGCCAGCCGAAGGGCGGAGCCCCAGCATTTT. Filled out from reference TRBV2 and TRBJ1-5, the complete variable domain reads EPEVTQTPSHQVTQMGQEVILRCVPISNHLYFYWYRQILGQKVEFLVSFYNNEISEKSEIFDDQFSVERPDGSNFTLKIRSTKLEDSAMYFCASRRAEPQHFGDGTRLSIL.

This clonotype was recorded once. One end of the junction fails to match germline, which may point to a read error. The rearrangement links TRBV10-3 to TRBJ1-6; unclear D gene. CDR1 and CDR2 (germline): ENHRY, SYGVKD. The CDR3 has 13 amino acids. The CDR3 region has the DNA TGTGCCATCAGTGAGGTTGTCCCGGGCCCCATCAACTTT. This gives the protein CAISEVVPGPINF.

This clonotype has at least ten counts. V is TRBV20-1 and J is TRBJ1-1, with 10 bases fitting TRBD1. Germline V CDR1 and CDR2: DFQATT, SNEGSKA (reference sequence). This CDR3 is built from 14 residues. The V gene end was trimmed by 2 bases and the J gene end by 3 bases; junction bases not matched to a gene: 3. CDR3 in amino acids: CSARSTGGYTEAFF. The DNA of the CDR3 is TGCAGTGCTAGATCGACAGGGGGCTACACTGAAGCTTTCTTT.

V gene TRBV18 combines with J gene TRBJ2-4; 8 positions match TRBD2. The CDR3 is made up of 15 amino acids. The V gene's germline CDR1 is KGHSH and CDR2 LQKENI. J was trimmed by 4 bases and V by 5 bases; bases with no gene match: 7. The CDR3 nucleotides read TGTGCCAGCTCAGAGGGACTAGACCTTAAAAACATTCAGTACTTC. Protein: CASSEGLDLKNIQYF.

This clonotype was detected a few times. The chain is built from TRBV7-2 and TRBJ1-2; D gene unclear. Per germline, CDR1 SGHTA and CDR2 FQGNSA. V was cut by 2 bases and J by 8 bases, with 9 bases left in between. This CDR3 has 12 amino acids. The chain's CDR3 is CASSLPVSGYTF. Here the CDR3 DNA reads TGTGCCAGCAGCTTACCGGTCAGCGGCTACACCTTC.

The CDR3 DNA follows: TGTGCCAGCAGCTTCGACCCGGGGCAGCCCCAGCATTTT. This translates into CASSFDPGQPQHF. The chain employs TRBV7-9 and TRBJ1-5; D is unresolved. From germline, CDR1 is SEHNR and CDR2 FQNEAQ (reference sequence). This CDR3 comprises 13 residues. Trimming removed 3 bases from V and 7 bases from J, with 10 bases in between.